The 5 T cell receptor beta chains reported below all come from one sample, sequenced in a study of T-cell memory formation after mild COVID-19. One entry per CDR3 protein, called by TCRdb with MiXCR from the 5' RACE reads. Among about 240,000 distinct CDR3 sequences listed, over 8.5% were seen once. The material sequenced was PBMCs or a T cell subset sorted from them (not recorded which). These receptors were collected from a man aged 18 to 35 who had mild COVID-19 (a few samples of this study predate the infection). Cell type and time point are not known.

This clonotype appeared many times. The chain joins TRBV5-1 to TRBJ2-5; 8 positions agree with TRBD2. Per the germline V gene, CDR1 is SGHRS and CDR2 is YFSETQ. This CDR3 has 15 amino acids. J lost 3 bases, V lost 2 bases, and 6 bases had no gene match. Written as DNA, the CDR3 is TGCGCCAGCAGCTTATTTTTTAGCGGGGAAGAGACCCAGTACTTC. Protein: CASSLFFSGEETQYF.

This clonotype appeared a few times. CDR3 region: CASSQDIRTVGSGSGANVLTF. For the CDR3, the DNA is TGTGCCAGCAGCCAAGATATCCGGACAGTCGGGTCGGGCTCTGGGGCCAACGTCCTGACTTTC. V gene TRBV14 combines with J gene TRBJ2-6; D possibly corresponds to TRBD1 (6 bases). Per the germline V gene, CDR1 is SGHDN and CDR2 is FVKESK. Deletions cut 0 bases from V and 0 bases from J, with 21 bases between. This CDR3 is 21 amino acids long.

This clonotype was found many times. This chain connects TRBV5-1 to TRBJ1-2; a weak D match, TRBD1 (6 bases). The CDR3 consists of 14 residues. Germline CDR1 and CDR2: SGHRS and YFSETQ. The V gene lost 4 bases and the J gene lost 0 bases, with 10 bases spanning the gap. This CDR3 reads CASSRTGSNYGYTF. The DNA of the CDR3 is TGCGCCAGCAGCCGCACAGGGTCTAACTATGGCTACACCTTC.

This clonotype occurred many times. The genes are TRBV29-1 and TRBJ1-2; 7 nucleotides match TRBD1. The CDR3 totals 13 residues. Looked up from germline, CDR1 is SQVTM and CDR2 is ANQGSEA. J was trimmed by 8 bases and V by 6 bases; bases with no gene match: 12. CDR3 in amino acids: CSVDLITGDGYTF. In DNA form, the CDR3 reads TGCAGCGTCGATCTAATAACAGGGGACGGCTACACCTTC.

In its sample, this clonotype was seen a few times. The junction departs from germline at one end; a sequencing error may be responsible. The genes are TRBV2 and TRBJ1-5; D might be TRBD1 (5 bases). Looked up from germline, CDR1 is SNHLY and CDR2 is FYNNEI. The CDR3 is made up of 15 amino acids. The CDR3 here is CASSEVSGGNQPQHF. CDR3 nucleotide sequence: TGTGCCAGCAGTGAAGTTTCGGGGGGGAATCAGCCACAGCATTTT. Full variable domain (remainder filled in from reference TRBV2 and TRBJ1-5): EPEVTQTPSHQVTQMGQEVILRCVPISNHLYFYWYRQILGQKVEFLVSFYNNEISEKSEIFDDQFSVERPDGSNFTLKIRSTKLEDSAMYFCASSEVSGGNQPQHFGDGTRLSIL.